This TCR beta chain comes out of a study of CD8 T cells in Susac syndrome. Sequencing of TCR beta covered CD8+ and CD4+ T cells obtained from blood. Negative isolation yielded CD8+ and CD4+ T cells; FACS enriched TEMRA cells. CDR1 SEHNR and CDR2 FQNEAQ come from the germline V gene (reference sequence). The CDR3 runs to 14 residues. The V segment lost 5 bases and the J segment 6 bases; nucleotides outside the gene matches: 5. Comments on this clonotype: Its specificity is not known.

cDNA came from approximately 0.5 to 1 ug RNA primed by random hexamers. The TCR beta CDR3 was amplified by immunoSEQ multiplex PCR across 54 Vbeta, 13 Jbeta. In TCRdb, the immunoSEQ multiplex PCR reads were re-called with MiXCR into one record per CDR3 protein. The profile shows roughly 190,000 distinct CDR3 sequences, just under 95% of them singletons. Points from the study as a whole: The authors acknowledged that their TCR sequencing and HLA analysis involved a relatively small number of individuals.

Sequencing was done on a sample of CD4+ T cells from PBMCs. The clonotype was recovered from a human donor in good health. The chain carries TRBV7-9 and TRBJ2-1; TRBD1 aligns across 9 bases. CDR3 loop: CASSLTGGVNEQFF. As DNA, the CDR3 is TGTGCCAGCAGCCTGACAGGGGGTGTCAATGAGCAGTTCTTC.